This T cell receptor (beta chain) was captured by sequencing in a study of cytomegalovirus exposure and HLA in healthy donors. V was clipped by 3 bases and J by 7 bases, with 16 bases between them. CDR1 LNHDA and CDR2 SQIVND come from the germline V gene (reference sequence). The CDR3 extends over 15 amino acids. Primers: 60 Vbeta forward and 13 Jbeta reverse. TCRdb's copy holds only in-frame clones and misses some; the assay was immunoSEQ multiplex PCR. This repertoire shows tens of thousands of clones, about 80% found once; its top ten account for 1.7%. V is TRBV19 and J is TRBJ1-5; the D is unclear. The TCR was taken from a man between 40 and 49 years old in good health and CMV-seronegative. The sequencing sample was made of PBMCs. CDR3 nucleotide sequence: TGTGCCAGTAGTATCAGTTCCCGGGTAGGCCAGCCCCAGCATTTT. It yields the protein CASSISSRVGQPQHF. Full variable domain (remainder filled in from reference TRBV19 and TRBJ1-5): DGGITQSPKYLFRKEGQNVTLSCEQNLNHDAMYWYRQDPGQGLRLIYYSQIVNDFQKGDIAEGYSVSREKKESFPLTVTSAQKNPTAFYLCASSISSRVGQPQHFGDGTRLSIL.